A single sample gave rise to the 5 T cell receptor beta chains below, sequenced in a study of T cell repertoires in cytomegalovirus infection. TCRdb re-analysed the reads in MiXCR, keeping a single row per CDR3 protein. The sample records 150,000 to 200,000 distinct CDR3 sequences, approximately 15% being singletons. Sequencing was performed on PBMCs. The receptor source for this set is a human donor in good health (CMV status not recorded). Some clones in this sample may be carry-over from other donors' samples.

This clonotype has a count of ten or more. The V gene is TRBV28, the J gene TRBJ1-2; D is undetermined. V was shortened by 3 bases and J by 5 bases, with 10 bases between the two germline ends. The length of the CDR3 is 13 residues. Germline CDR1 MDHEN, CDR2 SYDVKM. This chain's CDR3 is CASSLGKVYGYTF. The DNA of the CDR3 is TGTGCCAGCAGTTTGGGAAAAGTTTATGGCTACACCTTC.

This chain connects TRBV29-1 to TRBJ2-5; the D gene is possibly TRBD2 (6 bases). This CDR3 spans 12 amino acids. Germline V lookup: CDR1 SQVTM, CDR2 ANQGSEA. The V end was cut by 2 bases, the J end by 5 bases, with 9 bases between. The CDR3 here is CSVEPGVETQYF. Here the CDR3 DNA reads TGCAGCGTTGAACCGGGAGTGGAGACCCAGTACTTC.

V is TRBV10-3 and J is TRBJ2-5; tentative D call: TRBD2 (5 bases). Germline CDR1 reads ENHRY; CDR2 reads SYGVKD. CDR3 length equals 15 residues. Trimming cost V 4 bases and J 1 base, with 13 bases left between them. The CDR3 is CAISGGQDRQETQYF. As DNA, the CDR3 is TGTGCCATCAGTGGAGGGCAGGATCGCCAAGAGACCCAGTACTTC.

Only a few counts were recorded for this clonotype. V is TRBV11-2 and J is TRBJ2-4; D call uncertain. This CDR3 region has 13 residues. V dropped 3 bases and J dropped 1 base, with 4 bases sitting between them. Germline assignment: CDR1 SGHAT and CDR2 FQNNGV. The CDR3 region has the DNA TGTGCCAGCAGCTTGGGCGCCAAAAACATTCAGTACTTC. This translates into CASSLGAKNIQYF.

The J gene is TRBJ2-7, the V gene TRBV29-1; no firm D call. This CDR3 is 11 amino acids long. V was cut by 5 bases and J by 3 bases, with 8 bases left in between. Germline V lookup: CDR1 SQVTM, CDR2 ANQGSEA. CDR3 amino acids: CSVSTLYEQYF. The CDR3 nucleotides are TGCAGCGTTTCTACCCTCTACGAGCAGTACTTC.